This T cell receptor (beta chain) is drawn from a study of T cells in tuberculosis. At the level of the study: This South African cohort compared adolescents with or without latent tuberculosis against adults with active tuberculosis.

This table comes from immunoSEQ multiplex PCR, and its TCRdb copy is limited to in-frame clones, with some not included. The sample includes 30,000 or so clones, about 90% of them seen just once. Time point indicated: new active TB diagnosis, blood taken before or within 7 days of starting treatment. Patients were newly diagnosed, HIV-seronegative, and aged 18 or older. Positive smear microscopy and/or M. tuberculosis culture confirmed active disease. Germline V gene sequence: CDR1 SQVTM, CDR2 ANQGSEA. CDR3 length equals 12 residues. The V gene end was trimmed by 7 bases and the J gene end by 10 bases; junction bases not matched to a gene: 9.

This material consisted of PBMCs, taken at tuberculosis diagnosis. The chain couples TRBV29-1 to TRBJ2-7, with 11 nucleotides matching TRBD1. The sequence came from an adult with tuberculosis. Some clones in this sample may be carry-over from other donors' samples. CDR3 DNA: TGCAGCGCTTCCGGGACAGGGGGGATTCAGTACTTC. Translated: CSASGTGGIQYF.